Described below is a single T cell receptor (beta chain) sequence and its context. As yet, its antigen is unknown. This sample stems from a study of CD8 T cells in ankylosing spondylitis. Overall study results and limits: The study identified a TCR beta motif of under ten highly homologous variants that appeared characteristic of ankylosing spondylitis blood.

V shed 1 base and J 6 bases; nucleotides not matched to a gene: 4. The CDR3 loop spans 15 amino acids. Germline V lookup: CDR1 SGHRS, CDR2 YFSETQ. MiXCR was run by TCRdb on the 5' RACE reads, yielding one entry per CDR3 protein. The sample has 650,000 to 800,000 distinct CDR3 sequences, 19% seen once; the top ten hold under 20%. The sample consisted of blood, either unsorted or a sorted T cell fraction (not recorded which). The J gene is TRBJ2-1, the V gene TRBV5-1, with 10 bases matching TRBD2. This TCR was recovered from a male donor with ankylosing spondylitis. CDR3 DNA: TGCGCCAGCAGCTTGAGCCTAGCGGGAGCCAATGAGCAGTTCTTC. Amino acid sequence: CASSLSLAGANEQFF.